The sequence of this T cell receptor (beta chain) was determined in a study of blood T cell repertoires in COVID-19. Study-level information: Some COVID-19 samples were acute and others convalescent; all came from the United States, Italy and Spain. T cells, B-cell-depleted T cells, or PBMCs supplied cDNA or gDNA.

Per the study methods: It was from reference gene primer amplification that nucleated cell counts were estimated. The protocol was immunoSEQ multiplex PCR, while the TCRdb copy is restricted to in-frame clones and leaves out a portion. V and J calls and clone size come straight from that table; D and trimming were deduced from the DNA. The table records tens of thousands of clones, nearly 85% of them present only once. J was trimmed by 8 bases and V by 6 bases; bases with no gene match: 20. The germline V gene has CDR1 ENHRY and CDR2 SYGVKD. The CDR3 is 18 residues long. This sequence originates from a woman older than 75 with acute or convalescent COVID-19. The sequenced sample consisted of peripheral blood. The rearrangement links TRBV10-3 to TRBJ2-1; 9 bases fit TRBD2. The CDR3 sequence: CAIRRAFSDPGLADEQFF. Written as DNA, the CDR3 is TGTGCCATCAGACGAGCCTTCAGTGACCCGGGACTAGCCGATGAGCAGTTCTTC.